These 32 T cell receptor beta chains were sequenced from one sample in a study of T cell responses to AZD1222 COVID-19 vaccine. The protocol was immunoSEQ multiplex PCR, while the TCRdb copy is restricted to in-frame clones and leaves out a portion. The data contain 130,000 to 150,000 clones, about 86% of them singletons. The specimen comprised peripheral blood, sampled 28 days after the second AZD1222 dose. The receptors stem from an adult who received the AZD1222 COVID-19 vaccine.

The gene calls are TRBV9 and TRBJ1-6; possible D gene TRBD1, 5 bases. Trimming removed 5 bases from V and 7 bases from J, with 13 bases in between. This CDR3 spans 14 amino acids. Per the germline V gene, CDR1 is SGDLS and CDR2 is YYNGEE. The CDR3 nucleotides are TGTGCCAGCAGTGGGGGAGGCCACAATTCACCCCTCCACTTT. Translated: CASSGGGHNSPLHF.

This clone was detected only a few times. The genes are TRBV6-5 and TRBJ2-1, with a weak D call TRBD1 (5 bases). This CDR3 contains 12 residues. Germline CDR1 MNHEY, CDR2 SVGAGI. V shed 6 bases and J shed 7 bases, with 10 bases lying between them. The CDR3 spells CASRKGANEQFF. The CDR3 DNA reads as TGTGCCAGCAGAAAAGGGGCAAATGAGCAGTTCTTC.

The chain has TRBV25-1 and TRBJ2-3, with D possibly being TRBD2 (7 bases). Trimming took off 3 bases at V and 4 bases at J, with 17 bases between the two ends. The CDR3 has 16 amino acids. Germline CDR1 is MGHDK and CDR2 is SYGVNS. The CDR3 region has the DNA TGTGCCAGCAGTGATCTTCGGCGGGGGCTGGCAGATACGCAGTATTTT. Translation gives CASSDLRRGLADTQYF.

The chain uses TRBV4-1 and TRBJ2-1; tentatively, D is TRBD1 or TRBD2 (5 bases each). CDR1 MGHRA and CDR2 YSYEKL come from the germline V gene. V lost 4 bases and J 0 bases, leaving 10 bases between the germline ends. The CDR3 extends over 15 amino acids. The CDR3, as DNA: TGCGCCAGCAGCCGGGACGTTAGCTCCTACAATGAGCAGTTCTTC. Translation gives CASSRDVSSYNEQFF.

The chain joins TRBV5-8 to TRBJ1-6, with D perhaps TRBD1 (5 bases). The V gene's germline CDR1 is SGHTS and CDR2 YDEGEE. There are 16 residues in the CDR3. The germline V and J ends were trimmed by 3 bases and 8 bases, with 18 bases remaining between them. The CDR3 loop reads CASSSRGTRGDSPLHF. CDR3 nucleotides: TGTGCCAGCAGCTCCCGAGGGACCCGGGGGGATTCACCCCTCCACTTT.

This clone was recorded only once. V and J are TRBV6-2 or TRBV6-3 and TRBJ2-2; D is ambiguous. V lost 2 bases, J lost 7 bases, and 8 bases lay in between. The germline gives CDR1 MNHEY, CDR2 SVGEGT. The CDR3 totals 13 residues. The CDR3 nucleotides are TGTGCCAGCAGTTACGCGACCATCGGGGAGCTGTTTTTT. Amino acid sequence: CASSYATIGELFF.

The rearrangement joins TRBV28 to TRBJ1-1; a possible D gene is TRBD1 (5 bases). V was pared by 5 bases and J by 3 bases, with 16 bases between. Germline V lookup: CDR1 MDHEN, CDR2 SYDVKM. This CDR3 comprises 15 residues. The CDR3 sequence is CASSEAFKGYTEAFF. CDR3 sequence (DNA): TGTGCCAGCAGTGAGGCATTCAAGGGGTACACTGAAGCTTTCTTT.

The chain is built from TRBV20-1 and TRBJ2-4; D perhaps matches TRBD2 (5 bases). The V gene's germline CDR1 is DFQATT and CDR2 SNEGSKA (reference sequence). V lost 6 bases, J lost 10 bases, and 13 bases lay in between. The CDR3 extends over 11 amino acids. The chain's CDR3 is CSAPGIRIQYF. CDR3 bases: TGCAGTGCGCCGGGGATCAGGATTCAGTACTTC.

The J gene is TRBJ1-1, the V gene TRBV6-5; D gene unclear. The CDR3 extends over 14 amino acids. The ends were cut back, 6 bases at V and 8 bases at J, with 19 bases in the middle. Germline V gene lookup returns CDR1 MNHEY and CDR2 SVGAGI. The CDR3 sequence is CASRARTWESEAFF. Here the CDR3 DNA reads TGTGCCAGCAGGGCCCGTACTTGGGAATCGGAAGCTTTCTTT.

DNA of the CDR3: TGTGCCAGTCAAGAACAGGGCAGGATGGAGACCCAGTACTTC. Its protein product is CASQEQGRMETQYF. The chain uses TRBV6-5 and TRBJ2-5, with D possibly being TRBD1 (6 bases). Per germline, CDR1 MNHEY and CDR2 SVGAGI. The CDR3 sequence is 14 residues long. V gave up 9 bases and J gave up 5 bases, with 19 bases separating them.

The chain recombines TRBV28 with TRBJ1-1; 10 bases agree with TRBD1. J lost 6 bases, V lost 3 bases, and 4 bases had no gene match. This CDR3 is built from 14 residues. In germline, CDR1 is MDHEN, CDR2 SYDVKM. The CDR3 reads CASSFGDRGAEAFF. The CDR3 nucleotides are TGTGCCAGCAGTTTCGGGGACAGGGGCGCTGAAGCTTTCTTT. The variable domain in full, completed from reference TRBV28 and TRBJ1-1, reads DVKVTQSSRYLVKRTGEKVFLECVQDMDHENMFWYRQDPGLGLRLIYFSYDVKMKEKGDIPEGYSVSREKKERFSLILESASTNQTSMYLCASSFGDRGAEAFFGQGTRLTVV.

This chain connects TRBV6-5 to TRBJ1-6; D gene uncertain. Germline V CDR1 and CDR2: MNHEY, SVGAGI. CDR3 length: 12 residues. V was pared by 5 bases and J by 15 bases, with 14 bases between. The DNA of the CDR3 is TGTGCCAGCAGTACCGACCGTAGGGACCTCCACTTT. Residues: CASSTDRRDLHF.

The V call is TRBV29-1, the J call TRBJ2-5; 12 bases are a match to TRBD2. The CDR3 is made up of 15 amino acids. Germline V gene data show CDR1 as SQVTM and CDR2 as ANQGSEA. J was trimmed by 5 bases and V by 5 bases; bases with no gene match: 9. The CDR3 loop is CSVFRLAGEWETQYF. In nucleotides, the CDR3 is TGCAGCGTTTTCCGACTAGCGGGGGAGTGGGAGACCCAGTACTTC.

The chain joins TRBV5-1 to TRBJ1-2, with a tentative D call TRBD1 (6 bases). Trimming left V 0 bases short and J 4 bases short, with 10 bases between. CDR3 length equals 14 residues. Germline V gene sequence: CDR1 SGHRS, CDR2 YFSETQ. The CDR3 nucleotides are TGCGCCAGCAGCTTGGCGGGGGCTAGCTATGGCTACACCTTC. Amino acid sequence: CASSLAGASYGYTF.

This chain joins TRBV6-2 or TRBV6-3 and TRBJ2-3; 10 bases line up with TRBD2. In germline, CDR1 is MNHEY, CDR2 SVGEGT. This CDR3 spans 16 amino acids. With V trimmed by 6 bases and J by 0 bases, 6 bases remained unmatched. DNA of the CDR3: TGTGCCAGCAGCCTAGCGGGGGTACCTAGCACAGATACGCAGTATTTT. Translation: CASSLAGVPSTDTQYF.

The rearrangement uses TRBV10-1 and TRBJ2-3, with TRBD2 matching 11 bases. The CDR3 consists of 16 residues. V trimming: 3 bases; J trimming: 6 bases; junction bases outside the gene matches: 8. The germline V gene has CDR1 WNHNN and CDR2 SYGVQD (reference sequence). The chain's CDR3 is CASSDIAGGSRDTQYF. As DNA, the CDR3 is TGCGCCAGCAGTGATATAGCGGGGGGGTCCAGGGATACGCAGTATTTT.

The rearrangement joins TRBV9 to TRBJ2-3; weak D call: TRBD2 (5 bases). CDR1 is SGDLS, CDR2 YYNGEE, per germline. The CDR3 runs 14 residues. The V gene lost 0 bases and the J gene lost 4 bases, with 9 bases spanning the gap. In DNA form, the CDR3 reads TGTGCCAGCAGCGTAGTCGGGAATTCAGATACGCAGTATTTT. Protein sequence: CASSVVGNSDTQYF. The full variable domain, with the rest looked up from reference TRBV9 and TRBJ2-3, is DSGVTQTPKHLITATGQRVTLRCSPRSGDLSVYWYQQSLDQGLQFLIQYYNGEERAKGNILERFSAQQFPDLHSELNLSSLELGDSALYFCASSVVGNSDTQYFGPGTRLTVL.

The chain joins TRBV6-1 to TRBJ1-6, with 9 bases lining up with TRBD1. The germline gives CDR1 MNHNS, CDR2 SASEGT. CDR3 size: 16 residues. After removal of 3 bases from V and 9 bases from J, the junction contained 9 bases not matched to a gene. CDR3 nucleotides: TGTGCCAGCAGTGAGAGCCCGGGACAGGGACGTTCACCCCTCCACTTT. This codes for CASSESPGQGRSPLHF.

This sequence joins TRBV2 and TRBJ2-1, with 12 positions matching TRBD2. Germline loops: CDR1 SNHLY, CDR2 FYNNEI. Germline trimming cut 4 bases from V and 0 bases from J; bases unmatched to any gene: 1. The length of the CDR3 is 16 residues. In DNA, the CDR3 is TGTGCCAGCAGTGCACTAGCGGGGGGCTCCTACAATGAGCAGTTCTTC. Amino acid sequence: CASSALAGGSYNEQFF.

The chain carries TRBV4-1 and TRBJ2-2, with D possibly TRBD1 on 5 matching bases. The V and J ends lost 4 bases and 8 bases respectively, with 14 bases between them. The CDR3 is made up of 14 amino acids. Germline lookup yields CDR1 MGHRA and CDR2 YSYEKL. The CDR3 DNA is TGCGCCAGCAGCCGCGAGGACAAGGCGGGGGAGCTGTTTTTT. This translates into CASSREDKAGELFF.

Remarks on this clone: Other DNA sequences in the sample encode the same CDR3. The rearrangement links TRBV10-2 to TRBJ2-7; 10 positions match TRBD2. Germline assignment: CDR1 WSHSY and CDR2 SAAADI. The CDR3 totals 14 residues. V lost 6 bases and J lost 5; bases outside the gene matches: 7. CDR3 loop: CASSGSGGINEQYF. In DNA, the CDR3 is TGCGCCAGCAGCGGTAGCGGGGGGATCAACGAGCAGTACTTC.

This sequence joins TRBV29-1 and TRBJ2-3, with TRBD1 matching 7 bases. The CDR3 loop spans 13 amino acids. V shed 5 bases, J shed 1 base, and the junction held 3 bases outside the gene matches. Per the germline V gene, CDR1 is SQVTM and CDR2 is ANQGSEA. The CDR3 DNA is TGCAGCGTTAAAGGACAGGGCACAGATACGCAGTATTTT. Protein sequence: CSVKGQGTDTQYF.

This chain connects TRBV12-3 or TRBV12-4 to TRBJ2-7; no firm D call. The ends were cut back, 4 bases at V and 2 bases at J, with 9 bases in the middle. The CDR3 has 13 amino acids. In nucleotides, the CDR3 is TGTGCCAGCAGTTACATCTCCACCTACGAGCAGTACTTC. It specifies CASSYISTYEQYF.

The chain recombines TRBV28 with TRBJ1-5, with no clear D. Looked up from germline, CDR1 is MDHEN and CDR2 is SYDVKM. The CDR3 contains 16 residues. V gave up 3 bases and J gave up 4 bases, with 16 bases separating them. CDR3 in DNA: TGTGCCAGCAGTTTTTGGCCCGAGGACCCTAATCAGCCCCAGCATTTT. Translation: CASSFWPEDPNQPQHF.

This clone has a single count. This sequence joins TRBV19 and TRBJ2-7, with TRBD2 matching 12 bases. J lost 3 bases, V lost 3 bases, and 6 bases had no gene match. Germline-derived CDR1 and CDR2 are LNHDA and SQIVND (reference sequence). This CDR3 is 16 amino acids long. CDR3 in DNA: TGTGCCAGTAGTATTGGACTAGCGGGGAGCCACTACGAGCAGTACTTC. Translating gives CASSIGLAGSHYEQYF. Supplemented by reference TRBV19 and TRBJ2-7, the full variable domain reads DGGITQSPKYLFRKEGQNVTLSCEQNLNHDAMYWYRQDPGQGLRLIYYSQIVNDFQKGDIAEGYSVSREKKESFPLTVTSAQKNPTAFYLCASSIGLAGSHYEQYFGPGTRLTVT.

The chain combines TRBV7-9 with TRBJ1-6; D gene unclear. The CDR3 has 13 residues. Germline V lookup: CDR1 SEHNR, CDR2 FQNEAQ (reference sequence). Trimming removed 5 bases from V and 7 bases from J, with 9 bases in between. CDR3: CASSPRENSPLHF. The CDR3 nucleotides are TGTGCCAGCAGCCCTCGGGAGAATTCACCCCTCCACTTT.

This sequence joins TRBV6-6 and TRBJ2-3; a possible D gene is TRBD2 (5 bases). CDR1 and CDR2 (germline): MNHNY, SVGAGI (reference sequence). This CDR3 is 13 amino acids long. V was cut by 6 bases and J by 2 bases, with 9 bases left in between. CDR3 in DNA: TGTGCCAGCAGCGGGGAACTCACAGATACGCAGTATTTT. Protein: CASSGELTDTQYF.

The gene calls are TRBV6-5 and TRBJ1-5; TRBD1 agrees at 7 bases. CDR1 is MNHEY and CDR2 is SVGAGI in the germline V gene. V shed 3 bases and J 3 bases; nucleotides not matched to a gene: 5. This CDR3 comprises 15 residues. The CDR3 is CASSYGQVTNQPQHF. The CDR3 DNA is TGTGCCAGCAGTTATGGACAGGTCACCAATCAGCCCCAGCATTTT.

This clone was observed a single time. This sequence joins TRBV6-6 and TRBJ2-1, with 11 nucleotides matching TRBD2. Germline assignment: CDR1 MNHNY and CDR2 SVGAGI (reference sequence). The trim removed 6 bases at V and 2 bases at J, leaving 3 bases unmatched. This CDR3 spans 15 amino acids. The CDR3 nucleotides are TGTGCCAGCAGCCCGGGACTAGCGGCCTACAATGAGCAGTTCTTC. Amino acids: CASSPGLAAYNEQFF.

The rearrangement links TRBV2 to TRBJ1-5, with D hard to call. Per the germline V gene, CDR1 is SNHLY and CDR2 is FYNNEI. The CDR3 totals 15 residues. V lost 2 bases to trimming and J lost 4 bases, with 12 bases between them. CDR3 in amino acids: CASSEMAPENQPQHF. CDR3 bases: TGTGCCAGCAGTGAAATGGCCCCTGAAAATCAGCCCCAGCATTTT.

The chain has TRBV7-6 and TRBJ1-3, with D perhaps matching TRBD1 (5 bases). The CDR3 consists of 15 residues. Trimming shortened V by 5 bases and J by 0 bases, and 11 bases separated the two germline ends. The germline gives CDR1 SGHVS, CDR2 FNYEAQ. CDR3 region: CASSTDRTSGNTIYF. CDR3 nucleotide sequence: TGTGCCAGCAGCACCGACAGAACCTCTGGAAACACCATATATTTT.

The rearrangement joins TRBV27 to TRBJ2-1, with no clear D. Germline V gene lookup returns CDR1 MNHEY and CDR2 SMNVEV (reference sequence). The CDR3 runs 13 residues. The V and J ends lost 6 bases and 5 bases respectively, with 11 bases between them. Here the CDR3 DNA reads TGTGCCAGCAGCCTTCTGTTGAACAATGAGCAGTTCTTC. As protein: CASSLLLNNEQFF.